A single sample is the source of the 19 T cell receptor beta chains below, sequenced in a study of shared clonotypes between healthy human individuals. TCRdb's copy holds only in-frame clones and misses some; the assay was immunoSEQ multiplex PCR. The sample holds about 520,000 clones; roughly 95% are singletons and the top ten take around 0.067%. The sequencing sample was made of naive CD4+ T cells sorted from blood. Subset specified: CD45RA+ positively selected. The source of these receptors is a woman in her 30s in good health.

The CDR3 loop reads CASSYSGGYGYTF. The DNA for the CDR3 is TGTGCCAGCAGTTACTCCGGCGGGTATGGCTACACCTTC. The rearrangement uses TRBV6-5 and TRBJ1-2; D uncertain. Germline-derived CDR1 and CDR2 are MNHEY and SVGAGI. V dropped 0 bases and J dropped 5 bases, with 7 bases sitting between them. The CDR3 is 13 amino acids.

The J gene is TRBJ2-7, the V gene TRBV10-3; TRBD2 matches 8 bases. Germline values: CDR1 ENHRY, CDR2 SYGVKD. V shed 3 bases, J shed 2 bases, and the junction held 6 bases outside the gene matches. The CDR3 consists of 15 residues. The CDR3 here is CAISDLAGGPYEQYF. The DNA of the CDR3 is TGTGCCATCAGTGATTTGGCGGGAGGACCCTACGAGCAGTACTTC.

This clone was picked up one time. The chain is built from TRBV7-9 and TRBJ2-7; TRBD2 is a possible D gene (5 bases). Germline CDR1 is SEHNR and CDR2 is FQNEAQ (reference sequence). The CDR3 has 14 residues. With 5 bases removed from V and 2 bases from J, the gap between germline ends came to 13 bases. DNA of the CDR3: TGTGCCAGCAGCCGCGGGCCAGAACCCTACGAGCAGTACTTC. It translates to CASSRGPEPYEQYF.

This clone was detected once. The chain is built from TRBV7-3 and TRBJ2-6; TRBD1 is a possible D gene (5 bases). CDR3 size: 21 residues. The V gene lost 2 bases and the J gene lost 6 bases, with 29 bases spanning the gap. Germline lookup yields CDR1 SGHTA and CDR2 FQGTGA. CDR3 sequence reads: CASSLPRGHSAWVDLANVLTF. CDR3 DNA: TGTGCCAGCAGCTTACCCCGAGGACATTCCGCCTGGGTTGATTTGGCCAACGTCCTGACTTTC.

CDR3 coding DNA: TGTGCCAGCAGCCAAAAGGGGACAGGGGGTCTCGATGGCTACACCTTC. Translation gives CASSQKGTGGLDGYTF. The chain uses TRBV5-4 and TRBJ1-2; 11 bases are shared with TRBD1. The CDR3 contains 16 residues. Per germline, CDR1 SGHNT and CDR2 YYREEE (reference sequence). The V and J ends lost 4 bases and 6 bases, in that order; junction bases with no gene match: 11.

The gene calls are TRBV15 and TRBJ2-1, with 9 nucleotides matching TRBD1. CDR1 is LNHNV and CDR2 is YYDKDF in the germline V gene (reference sequence). With V trimmed by 5 bases and J by 2 bases, 10 bases remained unmatched. The CDR3 is 17 amino acids. The CDR3 protein is CATSGRRTGVAYNEQFF. Written as DNA, the CDR3 is TGTGCCACCAGCGGAAGAAGGACAGGGGTGGCCTACAATGAGCAGTTCTTC.

The V and J genes are TRBV7-9 and TRBJ2-3; TRBD1 aligns across 7 bases. Germline CDR1 is SEHNR and CDR2 is FQNEAQ (reference sequence). Germline trimming cut 5 bases from V and 2 bases from J; bases unmatched to any gene: 10. The CDR3 extends over 16 amino acids. The CDR3 loop reads CASSASGTVNTDTQYF. The CDR3 DNA reads as TGTGCCAGCAGCGCGTCCGGGACAGTAAACACAGATACGCAGTATTTT. The full variable domain, rest sourced from reference TRBV7-9 and TRBJ2-3, is DTGVSQNPRHKITKRGQNVTFRCDPISEHNRLYWYRQTLGQGPEFLTYFQNEAQLEKSRLLSDRFSAERPKGSFSTLEIQRTEQGDSAMYLCASSASGTVNTDTQYFGPGTRLTVL.

The rearrangement uses TRBV7-6 and TRBJ1-5, with D perhaps TRBD1 (5 bases). CDR1 and CDR2 (germline): SGHVS, FNYEAQ. V lost 1 base to trimming and J lost 5 bases, with 12 bases between them. The CDR3 spans 15 residues. The CDR3 nucleotides are TGTGCCAGCAGCTTAGGTGGGGGTTGGGATCAGCCCCAGCATTTT. As protein: CASSLGGGWDQPQHF.

This chain connects TRBV7-9 to TRBJ1-4; the D gene is possibly TRBD1 (6 bases). From germline, CDR1 is SEHNR and CDR2 FQNEAQ (reference sequence). Trimming took off 5 bases at V and 0 bases at J, with 22 bases between the two ends. The CDR3 loop spans 19 amino acids. Here the CDR3 DNA reads TGTGCCAGCAGCAGCCCTGCGGGCAGGACAGAGGCAACTAATGAAAAACTGTTTTTT. The encoded protein is CASSSPAGRTEATNEKLFF.

The chain joins TRBV19 to TRBJ1-2, with D unclear. Per the germline V gene, CDR1 is LNHDA and CDR2 is SQIVND (reference sequence). V was shortened by 5 bases and J by 4 bases, with 14 bases between the two germline ends. The CDR3 covers 14 residues. CDR3 DNA: TGTGCCAGTAGTGGGGTGTTGGCAACCTATGGCTACACCTTC. Translated: CASSGVLATYGYTF.

The rearrangement uses TRBV6-5 and TRBJ1-1, with no clear D. Germline lookup yields CDR1 MNHEY and CDR2 SVGAGI. This CDR3 has 11 residues. V lost 0 bases and J 10 bases, leaving 6 bases between the germline ends. The chain's CDR3 is CASSYSSRAFF. The CDR3 DNA sequence: TGTGCCAGCAGTTACTCGTCGAGAGCTTTCTTT.

The rearrangement joins TRBV10-3 to TRBJ2-2; 12 bases are a match to TRBD2. The V gene end was trimmed by 6 bases and the J gene end by 6 bases; junction bases not matched to a gene: 8. The V gene's germline CDR1 is ENHRY and CDR2 SYGVKD. The CDR3 is made up of 16 amino acids. For the CDR3, the DNA is TGTGCCATCAGCCAATCTAGCGGGAGGGCCGCCGGGGAGCTGTTTTTT. Protein product: CAISQSSGRAAGELFF.

The rearrangement joins TRBV5-1 to TRBJ1-1; no reliable D call. Germline V gives CDR1 SGHRS, CDR2 YFSETQ. The CDR3 sequence is 13 residues long. Trimming took 1 base from V and 5 from J, leaving 9 bases between them. The CDR3 DNA follows: TGCGCCAGCAGCTTGATCTCGCGGACTGAAGCTTTCTTT. It codes for CASSLISRTEAFF.

The rearrangement uses TRBV5-4 and TRBJ2-6; 7 bases agree with TRBD2. Per the germline V gene, CDR1 is SGHNT and CDR2 is YYREEE (reference sequence). CDR3 length: 20 residues. J was trimmed by 0 bases and V by 4 bases; bases with no gene match: 16. The CDR3 is CASSPRLGAGVSSGANVLTF. The DNA for the CDR3 is TGTGCCAGCAGCCCAAGGTTAGGGGCGGGAGTGAGCTCTGGGGCCAACGTCCTGACTTTC.

This clone was found once. V gene TRBV5-6 combines with J gene TRBJ2-7, with D possibly being TRBD1 (5 bases). The CDR3 totals 14 residues. The V and J ends lost 1 base and 1 base respectively, with 9 bases between them. CDR1 is SGHDT and CDR2 is YYEEEE in the germline V gene. The CDR3 nucleotides read TGTGCCAGCAGCTTGTTCAGGGCTTCCTACGAGCAGTACTTC. Its translation: CASSLFRASYEQYF.

V gene TRBV28 combines with J gene TRBJ1-4; D not certain. Germline CDR1 MDHEN, CDR2 SYDVKM. The CDR3 consists of 15 residues. V was cut by 4 bases and J by 0 bases, with 9 bases left in between. CDR3 region: CASSYYVATNEKLFF. The CDR3 nucleotides are TGTGCCAGCAGTTACTACGTAGCAACTAATGAAAAACTGTTTTTT. Based on the CDR3 plus reference TRBV28 and TRBJ1-4, the full variable domain is DVKVTQSSRYLVKRTGEKVFLECVQDMDHENMFWYRQDPGLGLRLIYFSYDVKMKEKGDIPEGYSVSREKKERFSLILESASTNQTSMYLCASSYYVATNEKLFFGSGTQLSVL.

The chain has TRBV27 and TRBJ2-7; D gene unclear. This CDR3 contains 15 residues. The germline V gene encodes CDR1 MNHEY and CDR2 SMNVEV (reference sequence). Trimming removed 3 bases at V and 2 bases at J, with 14 bases between. CDR3 DNA sequence: TGTGCCAGCAGTTTCCGACCGTTGACGACCTACGAGCAGTACTTC. It translates to CASSFRPLTTYEQYF.

The V gene is TRBV28, the J gene TRBJ1-5; D not resolved. CDR1 is MDHEN, CDR2 SYDVKM, per germline. This CDR3 spans 18 amino acids. Trimming cost V 6 bases and J 2 bases, with 23 bases left between them. In DNA form, the CDR3 reads TGTGCCAGCAGGCGGCGCCGGGCTAATCTGCCGGGCAATCAGCCCCAGCATTTT. Its protein is CASRRRRANLPGNQPQHF.

The genes are TRBV4-2 and TRBJ1-2, with D possibly TRBD1 on 5 matching bases. Trimming removed 4 bases at V and 6 bases at J, with 12 bases between. In germline, CDR1 is LGHNA, CDR2 YNFKEQ. This CDR3 has 13 residues. Here the CDR3 DNA reads TGTGCCAGCAGCCCGGGACCAGGGAATGGCTACACCTTC. It translates to CASSPGPGNGYTF.